This note documents a single T cell receptor beta chain sequence. The length of the CDR3 is 15 residues. Per the germline V gene, CDR1 is SGHVS and CDR2 is FNYEAQ. Trimming took off 4 bases at V and 0 bases at J, with 10 bases between the two ends. The data originate from a study of cytomegalovirus exposure and HLA in healthy donors. 60 Vbeta and 13 Jbeta primers were used in PCR. TCRdb keeps only in-frame clones here, not all; method: immunoSEQ multiplex PCR. The table lists tens of thousands of clones, 60% to 80% of them singletons. Sequencing was performed on PBMCs. This sequence originates from a woman in her 40s in good health and CMV-seropositive. The chain is built from TRBV7-6 and TRBJ1-3; D is unclear. The CDR3 DNA reads TGTGCCAGCAGCTCCCCCGCAGGCTCTGGAAACACCATATATTTT. This sequence encodes CASSSPAGSGNTIYF.